The clone carrying this T cell receptor beta chain showed up just a few times. Its antigen remains unknown. The CDR3 consists of 18 residues. V lost 4 bases to trimming and J lost 4 bases, with 23 bases between them. The germline gives CDR1 MDHEN, CDR2 SYDVKM. An equimolar mix of two oligonucleotides served as the beta constant-region primer for TRBC1 and TRBC2. Ligated cDNA was amplified by four rounds of PCR with nested alpha and beta constant-region primers and SP2. MiXCR, run by TCRdb on the UMI-ligation and nested PCR reads, gives a single entry per CDR3 protein. The sample holds 150,000 or so distinct CDR3 sequences; under 25% are singletons and the top ten take 0.11%. This sample was included in a study of naive and memory T cell subsets. Study-wide results and caveats: A few larger clonotypes appeared in naive repertoires, especially CD8, possibly memory cells re-expressing CD45RA. Diversity fell and Gini index rose from naive through CM, EM, EMRA.

The chain uses TRBV28 and TRBJ2-1; a weak D match, TRBD2 (6 bases). Sequencing was performed on naive CD4+ T cells from blood. This TCR derives from a human donor in good health. The CDR3 protein is CASSSYSHGTRIYNEQFF. In DNA, the CDR3 is TGTGCCAGCAGTTCATACTCGCATGGGACTCGGATATACAATGAGCAGTTCTTC.